This is a list of T cell receptor beta chains from one sample in a study of T cell repertoires in cytomegalovirus infection. TCRdb re-derived calls from the reads in MiXCR, one entry per CDR3 protein. The sample consists of approximately 300,000 distinct CDR3 sequences, 20% to 25% of them appearing once. Their antigen targets remain unknown. Material: cultured PBMCs, obtained from culture after CMV antigen stimulation. These receptors all stem from a human donor in good health (CMV status not recorded). Some clones in this sample may be carry-over from other donors' samples. CDR3s include the opening cysteine and the closing phenylalanine or tryptophan. Each record gives: clone size, J gene, V gene, CDR3 length, CDR3 protein. Part of the rows lack a size; the others show once, few, many or a class for expanded clones.

abundance: NA; j_gene: TRBJ2-2; v_gene: TRBV29-1; len: 18; CDR3aa: CSVGPIGGRKANTGELFF
abundance: few; j_gene: TRBJ1-2; v_gene: TRBV28; len: 14; CDR3aa: CASSFRGRRYGYTF
abundance: NA; j_gene: TRBJ2-1; v_gene: TRBV11-2; len: 13; CDR3aa: CASSGSGRSEQFF
abundance: many; j_gene: TRBJ1-2; v_gene: TRBV12-3/TRBV12-4; len: 14; CDR3aa: CASRMAGQGRGYTF
abundance: NA; j_gene: TRBJ2-3; v_gene: TRBV28; len: 15; CDR3aa: CASSSGRTSTDTQYF
abundance: NA; j_gene: TRBJ1-2; v_gene: TRBV7-4; len: 15; CDR3aa: CASSLVNQDKDGYTF
abundance: few; j_gene: TRBJ1-3; v_gene: TRBV7-9; len: 15; CDR3aa: CASSDKSLSGNTIYF
abundance: many; j_gene: TRBJ2-5; v_gene: TRBV4-1; len: 15; CDR3aa: CASSHLTSGEETQYF
abundance: NA; j_gene: TRBJ1-2; v_gene: TRBV29-1; len: 18; CDR3aa: CSVEEPRPTETYPYGYTF
abundance: NA; j_gene: TRBJ1-1; v_gene: TRBV12-3/TRBV12-4; len: 16; CDR3aa: CASSSRGQGEDTEAFF
abundance: few; j_gene: TRBJ1-2; v_gene: TRBV6-2/TRBV6-3; len: 13; CDR3aa: CASSYRQGRGYTF
abundance: few; j_gene: TRBJ2-3; v_gene: TRBV7-3; len: 14; CDR3aa: CASSSHGTQDTQYF
abundance: few; j_gene: TRBJ2-7; v_gene: TRBV12-3/TRBV12-4; len: 14; CDR3aa: CASSFGLDSYEQYF
abundance: NA; j_gene: TRBJ2-1; v_gene: TRBV10-1; len: 15; CDR3aa: CASSDLGTGGNEQFF
abundance: few; j_gene: TRBJ1-1; v_gene: TRBV5-6; len: 13; CDR3aa: CASSSFDRGKAFF
abundance: many; j_gene: TRBJ1-5; v_gene: TRBV28; len: 12; CDR3aa: CASSPISQPQHF
abundance: few; j_gene: TRBJ1-1; v_gene: TRBV11-2; len: 14; CDR3aa: CASSLDRTSTEAFF
abundance: few; j_gene: TRBJ1-2; v_gene: TRBV7-9; len: 16; CDR3aa: CASSISGTVANYGYTF
abundance: NA; j_gene: TRBJ2-1; v_gene: TRBV7-3; len: 13; CDR3aa: CASSLTLWGEQFF
abundance: NA; j_gene: TRBJ2-5; v_gene: TRBV6-5; len: 13; CDR3aa: CASSGQGAETQYF
abundance: NA; j_gene: TRBJ1-1; v_gene: TRBV9; len: 14; CDR3aa: CASSVATENTEAFF
abundance: NA; j_gene: TRBJ2-5; v_gene: TRBV29-1; len: 11; CDR3aa: CSAKTQETQYF
abundance: NA; j_gene: TRBJ1-2; v_gene: TRBV6-2/TRBV6-3; len: 15; CDR3aa: CASSGVVRAGRGYTF
abundance: NA; j_gene: TRBJ1-1; v_gene: TRBV27; len: 15; CDR3aa: CASSPLGGRYTEAFF
abundance: NA; j_gene: TRBJ2-2; v_gene: TRBV7-9; len: 13; CDR3aa: CASSLSSAGELFF
abundance: NA; j_gene: TRBJ2-5; v_gene: TRBV7-9; len: 15; CDR3aa: CASSLAVGVTETQYF
abundance: many; j_gene: TRBJ1-1; v_gene: TRBV7-6; len: 14; CDR3aa: CASSLDRASTEAFF
abundance: many; j_gene: TRBJ2-7; v_gene: TRBV7-2; len: 16; CDR3aa: CASSLGGTSGAYEQYF
abundance: few; j_gene: TRBJ1-4; v_gene: TRBV7-9; len: 17; CDR3aa: CASSSAGGTGGFEKLFF
abundance: NA; j_gene: TRBJ2-4; v_gene: TRBV20-1; len: 15; CDR3aa: CSALPVAGTKNIQYF
abundance: few; j_gene: TRBJ1-6; v_gene: TRBV6-5; len: 14; CDR3aa: CASSYSTRDSPLHF
abundance: NA; j_gene: TRBJ2-1; v_gene: TRBV14; len: 18; CDR3aa: CASSQGSGLAGSYNEQFF
abundance: NA; j_gene: TRBJ2-7; v_gene: TRBV28; len: 12; CDR3aa: CASTRTEWEQYF